The present entry profiles one T cell receptor (beta chain) with its context. Its target is unknown. In the original workflow: Of approximately 180,000 unique clonotypes, roughly 1.5% were previously reported viral-epitope-specific in VDJdb. This table comes from immunoSEQ multiplex PCR, and its TCRdb copy is limited to in-frame clones, with some not included. That table is the source of V, J and clone size, and D and trimming were worked out from the DNA. The sample has some 6,900 clones, more than 85% seen once; the top ten hold under 20%. Germline V CDR1 and CDR2: ENHRY, SYGVKD. The CDR3 length is 14 residues. Trimming stripped 3 bases from V and 10 bases from J, with 16 bases between. The data were obtained in a study of hypomethylating agent response in myelodysplastic syndrome. Study findings and constraints: The cohort was small, with only around 10 patients analyzed. Non-responders showed more contracted clonotypes post-treatment, while responders showed more novel ones.

The chain combines TRBV10-3 with TRBJ2-1, with D unclear. This specimen was bone marrow, taken before or after starting hypomethylating agent treatment for myelodysplastic syndrome (not recorded which). The receptor was derived from a human donor with myelodysplastic syndrome. CDR3 coding DNA: TGTGCCATCAGTGATGTTGAGTTTAGTACAGAGCAGTTCTTC. Translated, it gives CAISDVEFSTEQFF.